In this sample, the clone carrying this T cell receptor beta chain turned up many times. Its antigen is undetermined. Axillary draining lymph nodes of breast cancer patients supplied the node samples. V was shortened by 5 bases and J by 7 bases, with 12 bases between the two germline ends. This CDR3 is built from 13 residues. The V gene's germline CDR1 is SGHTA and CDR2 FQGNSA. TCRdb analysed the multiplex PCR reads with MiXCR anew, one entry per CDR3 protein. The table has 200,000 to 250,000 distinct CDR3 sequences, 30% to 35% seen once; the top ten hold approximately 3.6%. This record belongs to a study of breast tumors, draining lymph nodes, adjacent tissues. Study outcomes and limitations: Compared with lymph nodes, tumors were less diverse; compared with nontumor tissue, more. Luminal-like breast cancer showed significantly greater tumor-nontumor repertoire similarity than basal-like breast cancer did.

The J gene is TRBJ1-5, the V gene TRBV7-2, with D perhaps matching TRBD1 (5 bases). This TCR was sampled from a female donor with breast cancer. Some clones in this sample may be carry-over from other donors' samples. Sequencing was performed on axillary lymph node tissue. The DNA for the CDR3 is TGTGCCAGCAGCCCGGGGACGGAACAGCCCCAGCATTTT. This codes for CASSPGTEQPQHF.